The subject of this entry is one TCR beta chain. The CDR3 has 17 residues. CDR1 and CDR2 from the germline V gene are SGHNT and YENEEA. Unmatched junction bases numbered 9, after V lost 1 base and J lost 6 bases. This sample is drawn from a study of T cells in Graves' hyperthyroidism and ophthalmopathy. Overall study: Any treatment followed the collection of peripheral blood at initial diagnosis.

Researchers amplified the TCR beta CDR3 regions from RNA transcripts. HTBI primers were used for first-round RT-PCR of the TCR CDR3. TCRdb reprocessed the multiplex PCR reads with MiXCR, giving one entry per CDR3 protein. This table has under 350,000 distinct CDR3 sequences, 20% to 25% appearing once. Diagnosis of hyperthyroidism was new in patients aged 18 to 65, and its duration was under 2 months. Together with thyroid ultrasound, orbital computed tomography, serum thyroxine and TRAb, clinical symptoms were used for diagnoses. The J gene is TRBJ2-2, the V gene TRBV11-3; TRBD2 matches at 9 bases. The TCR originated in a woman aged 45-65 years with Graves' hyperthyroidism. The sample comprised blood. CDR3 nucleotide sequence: TGTGCCAGCAGCTTAGGCGTAGCGGGAGCCAGGTCCGGGGAGCTGTTTTTT. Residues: CASSLGVAGARSGELFF.